The 21 T cell receptor beta chains reported below all come from one sample, sequenced in a study of response to subunit inactivated influenza vaccine. Using its own MiXCR run on the RT-PCR reads, TCRdb lists one record per CDR3 protein. The table has around 760,000 distinct CDR3 sequences, about 15% seen once; the top ten hold 5.5% to 7%. The sequenced sample was PBMCs from blood, obtained 14 to 15 days before vaccination. These receptors were obtained from a man over 45 who received an inactivated influenza vaccine.

The genes are TRBV20-1 and TRBJ2-2, with D perhaps assigned TRBD1 or TRBD2 (5 bases each). The CDR3 loop spans 13 amino acids. CDR1 DFQATT and CDR2 SNEGSKA come from the germline V gene (reference sequence). V lost 5 bases to trimming and J lost 6 bases, with 13 bases between them. CDR3 DNA: TGCAGTGCTCCCCTGCCGGGACCCGGGGAGCTGTTTTTT. The encoded protein is CSAPLPGPGELFF.

This clonotype was found many times. The chain joins TRBV15 to TRBJ2-7; D remains ambiguous. The CDR3 sequence is 14 residues long. Germline values: CDR1 LNHNV, CDR2 YYDKDF (reference sequence). V was clipped by 0 bases and J by 4 bases, with 10 bases between them. The CDR3 sequence: CATSRDPTNYEQYF. DNA of the CDR3: TGTGCCACCAGCAGAGATCCTACAAATTACGAGCAGTACTTC.

The CDR3 reads CASSVGLAGDVYTGELFF. The CDR3 DNA is TGTGCCAGCAGCGTAGGACTAGCGGGAGATGTGTACACCGGGGAGCTGTTTTTT. The V and J genes are TRBV9 and TRBJ2-2, with 12 bases identical to TRBD2. V was clipped by 0 bases and J by 3 bases; unmatched bases: 6. CDR3 size: 18 residues. Germline V gene sequence: CDR1 SGDLS, CDR2 YYNGEE. Looking up the rest from reference TRBV9 and TRBJ2-2 gives the full variable domain: DSGVTQTPKHLITATGQRVTLRCSPRSGDLSVYWYQQSLDQGLQFLIQYYNGEERAKGNILERFSAQQFPDLHSELNLSSLELGDSALYFCASSVGLAGDVYTGELFFGEGSRLTVL.

J is TRBJ2-3 and V is TRBV2, with D hard to call. The CDR3 loop spans 10 amino acids. Between the trimmed V and J ends, which lost 8 bases and 9 bases, there was a span of 9 bases. The V gene's germline CDR1 is SNHLY and CDR2 FYNNEI. CDR3 sequence (DNA): TGTGCCAGCGCGGAAGGGACGCAGTATTTT. It codes for CASAEGTQYF.

The V gene is TRBV3-1, the J gene TRBJ1-1, with TRBD1 as a possible D gene (5 bases). Germline V gives CDR1 LGHDT, CDR2 YNNKEL (reference sequence). V was shortened by 4 bases and J by 4 bases, with 16 bases between the two germline ends. The CDR3 totals 15 residues. The CDR3 nucleotides are TGTGCCAGCAGCCCCTCGTTTACAGGCTTCACTGAAGCTTTCTTT. As protein: CASSPSFTGFTEAFF.

The chain couples TRBV20-1 to TRBJ2-1, with 10 bases fitting TRBD1. The CDR3 is 14 amino acids. CDR1 is DFQATT and CDR2 is SNEGSKA in the germline V gene (reference sequence). Trimming at V came to 6 bases and at J to 6 bases, leaving 8 bases not matched to a gene. CDR3 residues: CSANSGTGANEQFF. CDR3 DNA sequence: TGCAGTGCCAACTCCGGGACAGGGGCCAATGAGCAGTTCTTC.

The sample holds many counts of this clonotype. V and J are TRBV29-1 and TRBJ2-1; 7 nucleotides agree with TRBD2. This CDR3 is built from 16 residues. Trimming at V came to 2 bases and at J to 4 bases, leaving 11 bases not matched to a gene. Germline V gives CDR1 SQVTM, CDR2 ANQGSEA. The CDR3 loop reads CSVETMAGARYNEQFF. The CDR3 coding sequence is TGCAGCGTTGAAACTATGGCGGGAGCGCGGTACAATGAGCAGTTCTTC.

The V gene is TRBV6-5, the J gene TRBJ1-4; D is uncertain. V lost 2 bases to trimming and J lost 6 bases, with 7 bases between them. The germline V gene has CDR1 MNHEY and CDR2 SVGAGI. This CDR3 is 13 amino acids long. This CDR3 reads CASSYRAYEKLFF. The CDR3 nucleotides are TGTGCCAGCAGTTACAGGGCTTATGAAAAACTGTTTTTT.

J is TRBJ2-2 and V is TRBV4-3; D gene unclear. Looked up from germline, CDR1 is LGHNA and CDR2 is YSLEER. The CDR3 is made up of 15 amino acids. V was shortened by 1 base and J by 5 bases, with 11 bases between the two germline ends. The CDR3 protein is CASSQASPRTGELFF. For the CDR3, the DNA is TGCGCCAGCAGCCAAGCGAGCCCCCGGACCGGGGAGCTGTTTTTT.

This sequence joins TRBV5-1 and TRBJ2-1; D is possibly TRBD2 (6 bases). The germline gives CDR1 SGHRS, CDR2 YFSETQ. CDR3 length equals 15 residues. The ends were cut back, 4 bases at V and 5 bases at J, with 16 bases in the middle. CDR3 loop: CASSPHGGDDNEQFF. The CDR3 nucleotides are TGCGCCAGCAGCCCCCATGGAGGGGACGACAATGAGCAGTTCTTC.

The chain links TRBV10-3 to TRBJ1-6; perhaps TRBD1 as D (5 bases). Germline lookup yields CDR1 ENHRY and CDR2 SYGVKD. The length of the CDR3 is 14 residues. Trimming left V 6 bases short and J 7 bases short, with 13 bases between. The DNA for the CDR3 is TGTGCCATCAGAGGAAGGGGAGACAATTCACCCCTCCACTTT. It translates to CAIRGRGDNSPLHF.

There are many counts of this clonotype. This chain connects TRBV6-2 or TRBV6-3 to TRBJ2-1; D is uncertain. CDR3 size: 12 residues. The V gene lost 2 bases and the J gene lost 10 bases, with 9 bases spanning the gap. Germline V gene data show CDR1 as MNHEY and CDR2 as SVGEGT. CDR3 protein: CASSYIFGEQFF. CDR3 sequence (DNA): TGTGCCAGCAGTTACATCTTTGGGGAGCAGTTCTTC.

J is TRBJ2-3 and V is TRBV27; perhaps D is TRBD1 or TRBD2 (5 bases each). Germline CDR1 is MNHEY and CDR2 is SMNVEV (reference sequence). Trimming took off 6 bases at V and 4 bases at J, with 17 bases between the two ends. The CDR3 covers 15 residues. The CDR3 DNA reads as TGTGCCAGCAGCGCAGGGACGGAGAGGGCAGATACGCAGTATTTT. Encoded protein: CASSAGTERADTQYF.

This clonotype was seen only a few times. This chain joins TRBV6-5 and TRBJ2-3; tentatively, D is TRBD2 (5 bases). Trimming removed 3 bases from V and 0 bases from J, with 13 bases in between. Germline CDR1 reads MNHEY; CDR2 reads SVGAGI. There are 16 residues in the CDR3. The CDR3 spells CASSYLVATSTDTQYF. The CDR3 region has the DNA TGTGCCAGCAGTTATCTTGTAGCGACAAGCACAGATACGCAGTATTTT.

V gene TRBV28 combines with J gene TRBJ2-5, with TRBD2 matching over 7 bases. Germline CDR1 is MDHEN and CDR2 is SYDVKM. This CDR3 has 15 residues. V dropped 6 bases and J dropped 4; count of bases not matched to a gene: 11. This chain's CDR3 is CASRKRGLVGETQYF. The CDR3, as DNA: TGTGCCAGCAGAAAAAGAGGACTAGTCGGAGAGACCCAGTACTTC.

This clonotype was counted a few times. The chain recombines TRBV30 with TRBJ2-2, with 7 bases lining up with TRBD1. The CDR3 is 16 amino acids. Germline lookup yields CDR1 GTSNPN and CDR2 SVGIG (reference sequence). V trimming: 3 bases; J trimming: 2 bases; junction bases outside the gene matches: 9. The CDR3 DNA sequence: TGTGCCTGGAGCGTCTACCGGGACAGAAACACCGGGGAGCTGTTTTTT. Translating it yields CAWSVYRDRNTGELFF.

In its sample, this clonotype was seen a few times. The chain carries TRBV29-1 and TRBJ2-2; 9 bases agree with TRBD2. The CDR3 is made up of 13 amino acids. J was trimmed by 6 bases and V by 7 bases; bases with no gene match: 6. Germline V gene sequence: CDR1 SQVTM, CDR2 ANQGSEA. CDR3 sequence: CSGGGGGAGELFF. CDR3 nucleotide sequence: TGCAGCGGAGGCGGGGGGGGAGCCGGGGAGCTGTTTTTT.

The CDR3 reads CASSLGIGTSGRRTQYF. Written as DNA, the CDR3 is TGTGCCAGCAGCTTAGGGATAGGGACTAGCGGGAGGAGGACCCAGTACTTC. The chain uses TRBV7-6 and TRBJ2-5; 15 nucleotides align to TRBD2. The CDR3 covers 17 residues. The trim removed 1 base at V and 7 bases at J, leaving 7 bases unmatched. Germline V gene data show CDR1 as SGHVS and CDR2 as FNYEAQ.

This clonotype was detected only a few times. This rearrangement joins TRBV7-3 to TRBJ2-2; the match to TRBD2 covers 14 bases. J was trimmed by 5 bases and V by 5 bases; bases with no gene match: 7. From germline, CDR1 is SGHTA and CDR2 FQGTGA. The CDR3 consists of 17 residues. In DNA, the CDR3 is TGTGCCAGCAGCCCAACCAGACTAGCGGGAGGGACCGGGGAGCTGTTTTTT. This gives the protein CASSPTRLAGGTGELFF.

This clonotype was seen many times. The chain couples TRBV20-1 to TRBJ1-1; perhaps TRBD1 as D (6 bases). CDR1 DFQATT and CDR2 SNEGSKA come from the germline V gene (reference sequence). The CDR3 runs 14 residues. With 6 bases removed from V and 1 base from J, the gap between germline ends came to 15 bases. This chain's CDR3 is CSARLGGKNTEAFF. The CDR3 region has the DNA TGCAGTGCCCGGTTAGGGGGGAAGAACACTGAAGCTTTCTTT.

This clonotype was seen a handful of times. J is TRBJ2-5 and V is TRBV20-1; TRBD2 matches at 12 bases. Looked up from germline, CDR1 is DFQATT and CDR2 is SNEGSKA (reference sequence). Trimming cost V 1 base and J 6 bases; bases outside gene matches: 3. The CDR3 length is 14 residues. This chain's CDR3 is CSARGTSGDQTQYF. The CDR3 nucleotides are TGCAGTGCTAGAGGGACTAGCGGGGACCAGACCCAGTACTTC.